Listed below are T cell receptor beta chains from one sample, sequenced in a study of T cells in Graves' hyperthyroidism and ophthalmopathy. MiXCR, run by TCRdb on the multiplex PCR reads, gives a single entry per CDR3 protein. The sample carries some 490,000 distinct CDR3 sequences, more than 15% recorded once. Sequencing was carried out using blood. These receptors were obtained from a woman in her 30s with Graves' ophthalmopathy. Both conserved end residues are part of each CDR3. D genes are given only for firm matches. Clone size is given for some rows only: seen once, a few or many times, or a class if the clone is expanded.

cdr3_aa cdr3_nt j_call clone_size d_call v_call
CSASTGDYGHTF TGCAGTGCTAGTACAGGTGACTATGGCCACACCTTC TRBJ1-2 few . TRBV20-1
CASSQDRGQAKWDNEQFF TGTGCCAGCAGCCAAGATCGGGGCCAGGCAAAGTGGGACAATGAGCAGTTCTTC TRBJ2-1 many . TRBV4-2
CASRRGMNTEAFF TGTGCCAGCAGGAGGGGGATGAACACTGAAGCTTTCTTT TRBJ1-1 many . TRBV12-3/TRBV12-4
CATSDFGAGGVNEQFF TGTGCCACCAGTGATTTTGGGGCGGGAGGAGTCAATGAGCAGTTCTTC TRBJ2-1 many TRBD2 TRBV24-1
CASSSSGITGELFF TGTGCCAGCAGCTCAAGCGGGATTACCGGGGAGCTGTTTTTT TRBJ2-2 . TRBD2 TRBV11-3
CASSLKGSLEQYF TGTGCCAGCAGCTTAAAGGGGTCCCTCGAGCAGTACTTC TRBJ2-7 few . TRBV7-2
CASKVRGENTEAFF TGTGCCAGTAAGGTCAGGGGGGAGAACACTGAAGCTTTCTTT TRBJ1-1 few TRBD1 TRBV19
CASSPGLAGGALSYNEQFF TGTGCCAGCAGCCCGGGACTAGCGGGAGGAGCCCTCTCCTACAATGAGCAGTTCTTC TRBJ2-1 . TRBD2 TRBV5-5
CASSQADRGFNEKLFF TGTGCCAGCAGCCAAGCTGACAGGGGATTTAATGAAAAACTGTTTTTT TRBJ1-4 . TRBD1 TRBV3-1
CASRGQVGDTQYF TGTGCCAGCAGGGGACAGGTAGGGGATACGCAGTATTTT TRBJ2-3 many TRBD1 TRBV2